This TCR beta chain was sequenced in a study of response to subunit inactivated influenza vaccine. Broader study findings: The authors suggested that few new T cells are recruited per seasonal influenza vaccination.

Using its own MiXCR run on the RT-PCR reads, TCRdb lists one record per CDR3 protein. The sample includes approximately 300,000 distinct CDR3 sequences, roughly 20% seen only once; the top ten take around 10%. This clonotype was recorded many times. The antigen is not known. Germline assignment: CDR1 SGDLS and CDR2 YYNGEE. The length of the CDR3 is 15 residues. The V end lost 2 bases, the J end lost 0 bases, and 9 bases lay between the germline ends. V is TRBV9 and J is TRBJ1-5; a possible D gene is TRBD1 (5 bases). This specimen consisted of PBMCs from blood, obtained roughly 20 months after vaccination. This receptor was taken from a man in his fifties or sixties who received an inactivated influenza vaccine. The CDR3 here is CASSVDSNSNQPQHF. The CDR3, as DNA: TGTGCCAGCAGCGTCGACAGCAATAGCAATCAGCCCCAGCATTTT.